The TCR beta chain under discussion was sequenced for a study of cytomegalovirus exposure and HLA in healthy donors. On the study more broadly: A prior analysis found about 110 million unique TCR beta sequences from 170 million or so T cells.

Whereas donors were nominally healthy upon sampling, unrecorded immune exposures were probable. As for this clone: The antigen remains undetermined.

Use of 60 Vbeta and 13 Jbeta primers characterized the PCR. TCRdb's copy holds only in-frame clones and misses some; the assay was immunoSEQ multiplex PCR. The sample records some 220,000 clones, 70% to 90% being singletons. The study's findings and limits: Donors belonging to an Asian-associated ancestry cluster reportedly showed fewer N-insertions in productive TCRs than the approximately 670-donor mean, according to what a later analysis found.

The ends were cut back, 8 bases at V and 3 bases at J, with 10 bases in the middle. CDR1 and CDR2 (germline): MRHNA, SNTAGT. CDR3 length: 12 amino acids. The receptor was derived from a girl aged 2 to 10 in good health and CMV-seronegative. The specimen was PBMCs. This sequence joins TRBV6-4 and TRBJ1-1; D is possibly TRBD1 (5 bases). The CDR3 spells CASPRVYTEAFF. CDR3 nucleotide sequence: TGTGCCAGCCCCAGGGTTTACACTGAAGCTTTCTTT.